Sequencing of this T cell receptor beta chain was carried out in a study of blood T cell repertoires in COVID-19. The V end was cut by 0 bases, the J end by 3 bases, with 7 bases between. CDR1 and CDR2 (germline): KGHSH, LQKENI. This CDR3 has 14 amino acids. Profiling relied on immunoSEQ multiplex PCR, and the TCRdb table lists in-frame clones only, not all of them. The data hold 250,000 to 350,000 clones, with 75% to 90% observed a single time. The chain is built from TRBV18 and TRBJ2-3, with a possible D match to TRBD2 (5 bases). The sample consisted of peripheral blood. The source is a woman in her thirties or forties who had recovered from COVID-19. The DNA for the CDR3 is TGTGCCAGCTCACCACCTAGCGCAACAGATACGCAGTATTTT. Protein sequence: CASSPPSATDTQYF.